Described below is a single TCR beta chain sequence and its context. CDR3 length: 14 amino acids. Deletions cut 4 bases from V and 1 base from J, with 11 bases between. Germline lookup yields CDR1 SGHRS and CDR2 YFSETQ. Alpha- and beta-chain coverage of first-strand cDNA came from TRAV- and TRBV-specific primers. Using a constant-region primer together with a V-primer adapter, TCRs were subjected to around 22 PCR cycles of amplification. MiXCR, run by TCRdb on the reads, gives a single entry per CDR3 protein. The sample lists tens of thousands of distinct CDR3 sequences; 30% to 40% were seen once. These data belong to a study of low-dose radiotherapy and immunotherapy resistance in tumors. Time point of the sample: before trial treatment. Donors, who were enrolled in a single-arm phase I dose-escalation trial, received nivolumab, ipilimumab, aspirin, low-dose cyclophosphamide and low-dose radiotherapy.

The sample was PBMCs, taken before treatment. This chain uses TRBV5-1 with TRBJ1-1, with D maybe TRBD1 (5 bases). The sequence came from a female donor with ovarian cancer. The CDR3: CASSETVTNTEAFF. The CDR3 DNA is TGCGCCAGCAGCGAGACAGTGACGAACACTGAAGCTTTCTTT.